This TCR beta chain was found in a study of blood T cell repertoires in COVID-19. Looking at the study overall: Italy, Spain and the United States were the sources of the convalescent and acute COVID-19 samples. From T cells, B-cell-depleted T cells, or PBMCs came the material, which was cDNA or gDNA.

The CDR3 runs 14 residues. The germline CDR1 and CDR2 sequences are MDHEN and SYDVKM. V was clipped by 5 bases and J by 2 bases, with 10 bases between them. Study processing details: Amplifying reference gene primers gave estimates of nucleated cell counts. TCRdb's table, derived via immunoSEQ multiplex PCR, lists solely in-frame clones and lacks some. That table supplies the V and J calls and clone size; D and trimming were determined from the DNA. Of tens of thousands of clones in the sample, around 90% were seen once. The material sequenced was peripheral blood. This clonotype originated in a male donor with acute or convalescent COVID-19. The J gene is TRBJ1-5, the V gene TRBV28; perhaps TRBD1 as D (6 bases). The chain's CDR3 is CASSTTGGNQPQHF. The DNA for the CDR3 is TGTGCCAGCAGTACGACAGGAGGCAATCAGCCCCAGCATTTT.